Below, 25 T cell receptor beta chains from the same sample are listed, as sequenced in a study of blood T cell repertoires in COVID-19. Repertoires were generated with immunoSEQ multiplex PCR, while TCRdb's copy carries only in-frame clones and drops some. There are roughly 230,000 clones in the sample; about four fifths occur only once, and 4% lies in the top ten. The sample consisted of peripheral blood. These receptors all stem from a man aged 45 to 65 with acute or convalescent COVID-19.

V usage is TRBV2 and J usage is TRBJ2-7; D is perhaps TRBD2 (5 bases). V was clipped by 9 bases and J by 6 bases, with 9 bases between them. The CDR3 has 10 amino acids. Germline assignment: CDR1 SNHLY and CDR2 FYNNEI. The CDR3 is CASFRGEQYF. The CDR3 nucleotides are TGTGCCAGTTTTCGGGGCGAGCAGTACTTC. Full variable domain (outside the CDR3, taken from reference TRBV2 and TRBJ2-7): EPEVTQTPSHQVTQMGQEVILRCVPISNHLYFYWYRQILGQKVEFLVSFYNNEISEKSEIFDDQFSVERPDGSNFTLKIRSTKLEDSAMYFCASFRGEQYFGPGTRLTVT.

V usage is TRBV6-5 and J usage is TRBJ2-5; 8 nucleotides align to TRBD1. The CDR3 extends over 15 amino acids. Germline V CDR1 and CDR2: MNHEY, SVGAGI. V gave up 4 bases and J gave up 1 base; unmatched junction bases: 5. CDR3 amino acids: CASSSPQGGQETQYF. In DNA, the CDR3 is TGTGCCAGCAGTTCGCCACAGGGGGGCCAAGAGACCCAGTACTTC.

The CDR3 here is CASTLTPNYGYTF. Here the CDR3 DNA reads TGTGCCAGCACCCTGACACCGAACTATGGCTACACCTTC. The gene calls are TRBV6-5 and TRBJ1-2; no clear D gene. The CDR3 length is 13 residues. The V gene's germline CDR1 is MNHEY and CDR2 SVGAGI. Trimming left V 7 bases short and J 2 bases short, with 11 bases between.

The J gene is TRBJ1-6, the V gene TRBV3-1 (or the pseudogene TRBV3-2); 8 bases line up with TRBD1. The CDR3 is 17 residues long. Looked up from germline, CDR1 is LGHDT and CDR2 is YNNKEL (reference sequence). V was pared by 3 bases and J by 6 bases, with 10 bases of the junction left unmatched. CDR3 residues: CASSQDLGTGSNSPLHF. CDR3 in DNA: TGTGCCAGCAGCCAGGACCTCGGGACAGGCTCTAATTCACCCCTCCACTTT.

The J gene is TRBJ1-1, the V gene TRBV6-2 or TRBV6-3, with a possible D match to TRBD1 (6 bases). The V gene lost 0 bases and the J gene lost 10 bases, with 12 bases spanning the gap. Germline CDR1 and CDR2: MNHEY and SVGEGT. The CDR3 has 13 residues. The CDR3 DNA reads TGTGCCAGCAGTTACTCGAGGGGGACGTTAGCTTTCTTT. Translation: CASSYSRGTLAFF.

The chain carries TRBV29-1 and TRBJ1-5, with 8 bases identical to TRBD1. Trimming cost V 4 bases and J 7 bases; bases outside gene matches: 6. CDR3 size: 13 residues. CDR1 is SQVTM, CDR2 ANQGSEA, per germline. CDR3 nucleotide sequence: TGCAGCGTTGTGGACAGGGTGGGGCAGCCCCAGCATTTT. The encoded protein is CSVVDRVGQPQHF.

The rearrangement joins TRBV30 to TRBJ1-1, with 7 bases fitting TRBD1. This CDR3 spans 14 amino acids. Germline CDR1 and CDR2: GTSNPN and SVGIG (reference sequence). V shed 4 bases and J 1 base; nucleotides not matched to a gene: 6. The CDR3 reads CAWTIDRANTEAFF. The CDR3 DNA reads as TGTGCCTGGACCATCGACAGGGCGAACACTGAAGCTTTCTTT.

This chain uses TRBV7-9 with TRBJ1-1; 8 bases agree with TRBD1. Trimming took 6 bases from V and 9 from J; bases not matched to a gene: 3. The CDR3 has 11 amino acids. Germline V CDR1 and CDR2: SEHNR, FQNEAQ (reference sequence). The CDR3 sequence is CASSRTGQAFF. As DNA, the CDR3 is TGTGCCAGCAGTCGGACAGGGCAAGCTTTCTTT.

The V and J genes are TRBV7-9 and TRBJ2-7; TRBD1 might be the D (6 bases). CDR1 and CDR2 (germline): SEHNR, FQNEAQ (reference sequence). This CDR3 is 15 amino acids long. Between the trimmed V and J ends, which lost 5 bases and 7 bases, there was a span of 21 bases. The CDR3 DNA is TGTGCCAGCAGCCTCCGGACAGCCTCGGCATCTGAGCAGTACTTC. This encodes CASSLRTASASEQYF.

V gene TRBV4-1 combines with J gene TRBJ2-1; TRBD2 matches at 11 bases. The CDR3 covers 21 residues. Germline CDR1 and CDR2: MGHRA and YSYEKL. V lost 0 bases and J lost 0; bases outside the gene matches: 13. The CDR3 DNA reads TGCGCCAGCAGCCAAGATTGGGCTAGCGGGAGGAGGGTCGGCTCCTACAATGAGCAGTTCTTC. Its protein is CASSQDWASGRRVGSYNEQFF.

This clone occurred a few times. The chain employs TRBV27 and TRBJ1-2; 8 positions match TRBD1. V was pared by 5 bases and J by 8 bases, with 4 bases of the junction left unmatched. The CDR3 sequence is 12 residues long. Germline CDR1 MNHEY, CDR2 SMNVEV (reference sequence). This CDR3 is CASSRDRGGYTF. The CDR3 nucleotides are TGTGCCAGCAGTAGAGACAGGGGCGGCTACACCTTC.

This clone was seen only once. V gene TRBV3-1 (or the pseudogene TRBV3-2) combines with J gene TRBJ1-2; 9 nucleotides agree with TRBD1. The CDR3 covers 16 residues. J lost 7 bases, V lost 4 bases, and 13 bases had no gene match. Germline CDR1 and CDR2: LGHDT and YNNKEL (reference sequence). The CDR3 sequence is CASSPHGEQGAGGYTF. DNA for the CDR3: TGTGCCAGCAGCCCTCATGGCGAACAGGGGGCGGGTGGCTACACCTTC.

The CDR3 here is CASSEFLAGEAFF. CDR3 in DNA: TGTGCCAGCAGTGAATTCCTGGCAGGGGAAGCTTTCTTT. The gene calls are TRBV25-1 and TRBJ1-1, with D perhaps TRBD1 (5 bases). The CDR3 sequence is 13 residues long. Germline assignment: CDR1 MGHDK and CDR2 SYGVNS. V shed 1 base and J shed 8 bases, with 11 bases lying between them. Based on the CDR3 plus reference TRBV25-1 and TRBJ1-1, the full variable domain is EADIYQTPRYLVIGTGKKITLECSQTMGHDKMYWYQQDPGMELHLIHYSYGVNSTEKGDLSSESTVSRIRTEHFPLTLESARPSHTSQYLCASSEFLAGEAFFGQGTRLTVV.

This clone appeared once. This chain uses TRBV5-1 with TRBJ2-3, with D unclear. This CDR3 has 17 residues. Germline V lookup: CDR1 SGHRS, CDR2 YFSETQ. V was pared by 0 bases and J by 5 bases, with 19 bases between. The CDR3 loop reads CASSLAAQQLFEDTQYF. CDR3 sequence (DNA): TGCGCCAGCAGCTTGGCTGCCCAACAGTTGTTTGAAGATACGCAGTATTTT.

V is TRBV10-3 and J is TRBJ2-1, with D maybe TRBD1 (6 bases). CDR3 length: 16 amino acids. The ends were cut back, 0 bases at V and 0 bases at J, with 9 bases in the middle. The germline gives CDR1 ENHRY, CDR2 SYGVKD. CDR3 residues: CAISESTGSSYNEQFF. In DNA, the CDR3 is TGTGCCATCAGTGAGTCGACAGGAAGCTCCTACAATGAGCAGTTCTTC.

This clone turned up a few times. The J gene is TRBJ2-7, the V gene TRBV16; TRBD1 matches at 9 bases. The CDR3 spans 14 residues. Germline CDR1 is KGHSY and CDR2 is FQNENV. With V trimmed by 5 bases and J by 1 base, 3 bases remained unmatched. This CDR3 reads CASSYGTGSYEQYF. The CDR3 region has the DNA TGTGCCAGCAGCTATGGGACAGGGTCCTACGAGCAGTACTTC.

This sequence joins TRBV2 and TRBJ1-2; 11 bases match TRBD1. Germline V gives CDR1 SNHLY, CDR2 FYNNEI. CDR3 size: 13 residues. The V and J ends lost 8 bases and 8 bases, in that order; junction bases with no gene match: 7. The DNA for the CDR3 is TGTGCCAGCTGGGGGGACAGGGGGATCGGCTACACCTTC. The encoded protein is CASWGDRGIGYTF.

The V call is TRBV4-1, the J call TRBJ1-5, with D possibly TRBD1 on 5 matching bases. The CDR3 totals 17 residues. Trimming left V 1 base short and J 2 bases short, with 15 bases between. The germline CDR1 and CDR2 sequences are MGHRA and YSYEKL. CDR3 region: CASSQVGGGIGNQPQHF. CDR3 sequence (DNA): TGCGCCAGCAGCCAAGTGGGGGGAGGGATCGGCAATCAGCCCCAGCATTTT.

The V and J genes are TRBV4-1 and TRBJ2-3, with 7 nucleotides matching TRBD2. This CDR3 comprises 17 residues. The ends lost 1 base at V and 6 bases at J; junction bases unmatched: 13. Germline V gene data show CDR1 as MGHRA and CDR2 as YSYEKL. CDR3 sequence (DNA): TGCGCCAGCAGCCAAGTCTCCCTAGCGGTAAACTCCGATACGCAGTATTTT. Amino acid sequence: CASSQVSLAVNSDTQYF.

This chain joins TRBV6-5 and TRBJ1-2; TRBD1 matches 8 bases. Trimming removed 3 bases from V and 6 bases from J; junction bases left unmatched: 9. Germline V gene data show CDR1 as MNHEY and CDR2 as SVGAGI. This CDR3 has 15 amino acids. This CDR3 reads CASSYGRGQENGYTF. The CDR3 region has the DNA TGTGCCAGCAGTTATGGACGGGGACAGGAGAATGGCTACACCTTC.

The J gene is TRBJ2-7, the V gene TRBV6-1; D may be TRBD2 (5 bases). The germline V gene has CDR1 MNHNS and CDR2 SASEGT. Trimming took 1 base from V and 5 from J, leaving 6 bases between them. The CDR3 covers 12 residues. In DNA, the CDR3 is TGTGCCAGCAGTGAAGGAGGGAACGAGCAGTACTTC. Translation: CASSEGGNEQYF.

The rearrangement uses TRBV10-3 and TRBJ1-1, with D possibly TRBD1 on 6 matching bases. The CDR3 consists of 14 residues. V was shortened by 6 bases and J by 3 bases, with 14 bases between the two germline ends. Germline lookup yields CDR1 ENHRY and CDR2 SYGVKD. CDR3 sequence reads: CAIRGGAQDTEAFF. In nucleotides, the CDR3 is TGTGCCATCAGAGGGGGGGCGCAGGACACTGAAGCTTTCTTT.

Only a few counts were recorded for this clone. The genes are TRBV27 and TRBJ1-5; 8 bases are a match to TRBD1. Per germline, CDR1 MNHEY and CDR2 SMNVEV (reference sequence). The junction had 7 bases not matched to a gene; V was cut back by 3 bases and J by 6 bases. The CDR3 loop spans 15 amino acids. The CDR3 DNA reads as TGTGCCAGCAGTTTCGGGTCCAGGGGGCTTCAGCCCCAGCATTTT. Protein sequence: CASSFGSRGLQPQHF.

This clone has more than one count but fewer than ten. The chain links TRBV7-9 to TRBJ2-5; 9 bases fit TRBD1. The length of the CDR3 is 12 residues. Germline assignment: CDR1 SEHNR and CDR2 FQNEAQ (reference sequence). The V segment lost 5 bases and the J segment 5 bases; nucleotides outside the gene matches: 0. CDR3 sequence: CASSGQGETQYF. The CDR3 DNA reads as TGTGCCAGCAGCGGACAGGGGGAGACCCAGTACTTC.

CDR3 bases: TGCAGCGTTCTACGGGAAACCTACGAGCAGTACTTC. It codes for CSVLRETYEQYF. The chain couples TRBV29-1 to TRBJ2-7; perhaps TRBD2 as D (5 bases). Trimming shortened V by 5 bases and J by 2 bases, and 10 bases separated the two germline ends. Germline lookup yields CDR1 SQVTM and CDR2 ANQGSEA. The CDR3 has 12 residues.